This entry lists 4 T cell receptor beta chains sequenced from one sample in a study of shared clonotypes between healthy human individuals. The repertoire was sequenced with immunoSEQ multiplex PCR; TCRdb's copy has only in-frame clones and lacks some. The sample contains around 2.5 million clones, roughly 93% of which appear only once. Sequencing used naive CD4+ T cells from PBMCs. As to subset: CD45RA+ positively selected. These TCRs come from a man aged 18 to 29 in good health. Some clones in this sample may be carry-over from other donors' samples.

CDR3 bases: TGTGCCAGCAGCTTCGTAGCGGGAGGACGAACAGATACGCAGTATTTT. Its protein product is CASSFVAGGRTDTQYF. The V call is TRBV11-2, the J call TRBJ2-3, with 10 bases identical to TRBD2. CDR1 SGHAT and CDR2 FQNNGV come from the germline V gene. This CDR3 is built from 16 residues. With 3 bases clipped from V and 3 bases from J, the junction kept 6 bases outside the gene matches.

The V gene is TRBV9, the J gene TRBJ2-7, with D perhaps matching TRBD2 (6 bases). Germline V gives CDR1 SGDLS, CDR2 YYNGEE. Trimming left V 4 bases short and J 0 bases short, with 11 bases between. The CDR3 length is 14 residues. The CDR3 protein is CASSRGGTSYEQYF. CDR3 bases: TGTGCCAGCAGCAGGGGCGGGACCTCCTACGAGCAGTACTTC.

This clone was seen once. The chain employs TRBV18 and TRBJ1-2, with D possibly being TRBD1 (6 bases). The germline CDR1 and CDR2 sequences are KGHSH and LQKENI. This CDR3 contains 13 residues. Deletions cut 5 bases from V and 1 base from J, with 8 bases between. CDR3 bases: TGTGCCAGCTCAGAGGGGGTTAACTATGGCTACACCTTC. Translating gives CASSEGVNYGYTF. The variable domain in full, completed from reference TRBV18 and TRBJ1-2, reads NAGVMQNPRHLVRRRGQEARLRCSPMKGHSHVYWYRQLPEEGLKFMVYLQKENIIDESGMPKERFSAEFPKEGPSILRIQQVVRGDSAAYFCASSEGVNYGYTFGSGTRLTVV.

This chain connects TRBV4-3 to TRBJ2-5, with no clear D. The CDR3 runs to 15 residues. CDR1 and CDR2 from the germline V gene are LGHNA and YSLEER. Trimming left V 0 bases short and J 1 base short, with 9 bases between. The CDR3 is CASSQELSSQETQYF. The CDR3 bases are TGCGCCAGCAGCCAAGAACTGTCAAGCCAAGAGACCCAGTACTTC.